Listed below are T cell receptor beta chains from one sample, sequenced in a study of OX40 agonist ivuxolimab in advanced cancers. Profiled with immunoSEQ multiplex PCR; TCRdb holds only in-frame clones, not every one. The sample consists of 65,000 to 80,000 clones, 89% of them appearing once. The sequenced sample was CD4+ or CD8+ T cells sorted from blood, obtained in a trial of the OX40 agonist ivuxolimab. The receptors were gathered from an adult with an advanced solid tumor such as melanoma, head and neck, liver or kidney cancer. The CDR3 runs from the conserved cysteine through the conserved F or W. A D gene is named only where the DNA matches it firmly. Where a row states a size, it is once, few, many or the class of an expanded clone; other rows omit it.

TRBJ2-7 | TRBV5-1 | TRBD1 | . | TGCGCCAGCAGCCCGATAGACAGGGGATCTACCTACGAGCAGTACTTC | CASSPIDRGSTYEQYF
TRBJ2-1 | TRBV4-1 | TRBD2 | . | TGCGCCAGCAGCCAAGAGATAGCGGGAGGGTACAATGAGCAGTTCTTC | CASSQEIAGGYNEQFF
TRBJ2-3 | TRBV6-5 | . | . | TGTGCCAGCAGTTACATTAACCCGAGCACAGATACGCAGTATTTT | CASSYINPSTDTQYF
TRBJ2-7 | TRBV11-2 | . | . | TGTGCCAGCAGCCGAGCGGGCGGATACGAGCAGTACTTC | CASSRAGGYEQYF
TRBJ1-2 | TRBV7-9 | . | . | TGTGCCAGCAGCTTAGCGGCCAGTATGAACTATGGCTACACCTTC | CASSLAASMNYGYTF
TRBJ2-5 | TRBV7-2 | . | . | TGTGCCAGCAGCAAAGTAGCCCCCGGGGGGACCCAGTACTTC | CASSKVAPGGTQYF
TRBJ2-6 | TRBV4-3 | . | . | TGCGCCAGCAGCCCTGACTCTGGGGCCAACGTCCTGACTTTC | CASSPDSGANVLTF
TRBJ2-5 | TRBV6-5 | TRBD2 | . | TGTGCCAGCAGTTATTCTAGCGGGATGGCAGGAGAGACCCAGTACTTC | CASSYSSGMAGETQYF
TRBJ2-3 | TRBV18 | TRBD2 | . | TGTGCCAGCTCACCCCCCGGACTAGCGGGAGGTAGCACAGATACGCAGTATTTT | CASSPPGLAGGSTDTQYF
TRBJ1-2 | TRBV10-3 | . | . | TGTGCCATCAGCCAAACAGACTATGGCTACACCTTC | CAISQTDYGYTF
TRBJ1-4 | TRBV5-4 | . | . | TGTGCCAGCAGCTTGGCCGGGGGGAGCAATGAAAAACTGTTTTTT | CASSLAGGSNEKLFF
TRBJ1-1 | TRBV9 | . | . | TGTGCCAGCAGCGCCACCCAAACTCTCATGAACACTGAAGCTTTCTTT | CASSATQTLMNTEAFF
TRBJ2-5 | TRBV15 | . | . | TGTGCCACCAGCAGAGCCCCCGGGGACTTACAAGAGACCCAGTACTTC | CATSRAPGDLQETQYF
TRBJ1-1 | TRBV19 | . | . | TGTGCCAGTACCTTGGGGGGGAACACTGAAGCTTTCTTT | CASTLGGNTEAFF
TRBJ2-1 | TRBV5-1 | TRBD2 | few | TGCGCCAGCAGCTTGAAGTTAGCGGGACGGAATGAGCAGTTCTTC | CASSLKLAGRNEQFF
TRBJ2-7 | TRBV10-2 | TRBD2 | . | TGCGCCAGCAGAGAAATAAGCGGGAACTCCTACGAGCAGTACTTC | CASREISGNSYEQYF
TRBJ1-4 | TRBV5-1 | TRBD1 | . | TGCGCCAGCAAGACAGGGGAGGGCGAAAAACTGTTTTTT | CASKTGEGEKLFF